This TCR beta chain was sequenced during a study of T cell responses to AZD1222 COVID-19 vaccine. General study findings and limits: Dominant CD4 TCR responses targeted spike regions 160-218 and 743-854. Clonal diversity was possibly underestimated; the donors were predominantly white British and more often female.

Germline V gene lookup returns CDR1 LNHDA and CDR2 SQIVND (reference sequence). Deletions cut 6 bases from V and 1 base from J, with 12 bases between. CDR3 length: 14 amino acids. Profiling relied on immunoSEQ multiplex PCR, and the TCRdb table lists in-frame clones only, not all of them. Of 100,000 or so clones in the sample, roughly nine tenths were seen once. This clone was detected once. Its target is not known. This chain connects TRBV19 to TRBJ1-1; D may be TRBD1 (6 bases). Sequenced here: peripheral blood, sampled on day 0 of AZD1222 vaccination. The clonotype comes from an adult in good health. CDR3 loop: CASSRLGGNTEAFF. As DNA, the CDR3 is TGTGCCAGTAGCCGTCTAGGGGGGAACACTGAAGCTTTCTTT.